Included here is one TCR beta chain sequence, with context. Its specificity is unknown. Tumor tissue was taken before any definitive surgery or chemotherapy was given. This record comes from a study of high-grade serous ovarian cancer treatment subgroups. Study conclusions and caveats: Without spatial data, bulk sequencing limits insight into HGSC tumor diversity.

Measured with immunoSEQ multiplex PCR; TCRdb has only the in-frame clones, and not every one. The table includes approximately 17,000 clones, about 76% detected once. V dropped 8 bases and J dropped 5; count of bases not matched to a gene: 7. This CDR3 spans 13 amino acids. CDR1 is SGHTA and CDR2 is FQGNSA in the germline V gene. This receptor was identified in a human donor with high-grade serous ovarian cancer. The chain joins TRBV7-2 to TRBJ1-1, with 8 bases matching TRBD1. The sequencing sample was made of tumor tissue. For the CDR3, the DNA is TGTGCCAGCCGGCCAGGGGGCTATACTGAAGCTTTCTTT. This gives the protein CASRPGGYTEAFF.